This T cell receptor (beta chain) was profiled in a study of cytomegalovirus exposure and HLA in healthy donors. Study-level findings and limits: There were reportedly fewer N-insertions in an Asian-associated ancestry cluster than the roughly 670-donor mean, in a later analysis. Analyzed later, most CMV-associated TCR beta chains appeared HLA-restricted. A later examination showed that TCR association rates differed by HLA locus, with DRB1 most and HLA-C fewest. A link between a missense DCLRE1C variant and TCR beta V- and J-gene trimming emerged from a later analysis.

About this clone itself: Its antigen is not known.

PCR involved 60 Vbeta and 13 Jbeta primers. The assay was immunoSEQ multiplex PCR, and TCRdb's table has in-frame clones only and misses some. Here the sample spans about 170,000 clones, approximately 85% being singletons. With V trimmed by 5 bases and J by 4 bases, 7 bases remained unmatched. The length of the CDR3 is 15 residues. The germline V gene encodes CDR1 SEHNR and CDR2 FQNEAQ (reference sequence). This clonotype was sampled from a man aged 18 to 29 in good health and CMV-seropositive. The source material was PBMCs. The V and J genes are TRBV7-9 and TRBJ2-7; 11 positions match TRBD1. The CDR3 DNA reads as TGTGCCAGCAGCGACCGGGACAGGGGGGAATACGAGCAGTACTTC. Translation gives CASSDRDRGEYEQYF. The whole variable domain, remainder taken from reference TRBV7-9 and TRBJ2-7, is DTGVSQNPRHKITKRGQNVTFRCDPISEHNRLYWYRQTLGQGPEFLTYFQNEAQLEKSRLLSDRFSAERPKGSFSTLEIQRTEQGDSAMYLCASSDRDRGEYEQYFGPGTRLTVT.